What follows are 16 T cell receptor beta chains derived from one specimen sequenced in a study of CD8 T cells in ankylosing spondylitis. General study results and limits: Characteristic of ankylosing spondylitis blood, it appeared, was a TCR beta motif comprising several highly homologous variants.

These receptors have no known antigen. TCRdb independently ran MiXCR on the 5' RACE reads; one entry per CDR3 protein. The sample includes about 390,000 distinct CDR3 sequences, around 20% of them seen just once. Sequencing used blood, either unsorted or a sorted T cell fraction (not recorded which). The receptors here all came from a male donor with ankylosing spondylitis.

The V and J genes are TRBV6-2 or TRBV6-3 and TRBJ1-1; D is ambiguous. Germline values: CDR1 MNHEY, CDR2 SVGEGT. V was pared by 0 bases and J by 0 bases, with 5 bases between. This CDR3 has 14 amino acids. This chain's CDR3 is CASSYSSLNTEAFF. CDR3 DNA: TGTGCCAGCAGTTACTCTTCGCTGAACACTGAAGCTTTCTTT.

This chain uses TRBV20-1 with TRBJ2-2; D unclear. The CDR3 has 14 amino acids. The ends were cut back, 0 bases at V and 6 bases at J, with 11 bases in the middle. Germline CDR1 reads DFQATT; CDR2 reads SNEGSKA (reference sequence). As DNA, the CDR3 is TGCAGTGCTAGAGATCACAAGCTTCCCGGGGAGCTGTTTTTT. Translating it yields CSARDHKLPGELFF.

The chain couples TRBV11-2 to TRBJ2-7; unclear D gene. The CDR3 has 15 residues. The germline V gene encodes CDR1 SGHAT and CDR2 FQNNGV. V dropped 5 bases and J dropped 4 bases, with 18 bases sitting between them. The CDR3, as DNA: TGTGCCAGCAGCCCATTCACCGGTTTTGTATACGAGCAGTACTTC. Translated: CASSPFTGFVYEQYF.

A few counts support this clonotype. The chain carries TRBV27 and TRBJ2-5; 8 positions agree with TRBD2. Germline trimming cut 4 bases from V and 2 bases from J; bases unmatched to any gene: 6. The V gene's germline CDR1 is MNHEY and CDR2 SMNVEV (reference sequence). The length of the CDR3 is 15 residues. CDR3: CASSSREGRQETQYF. The DNA for the CDR3 is TGTGCCAGCAGTTCCCGGGAGGGCCGGCAAGAGACCCAGTACTTC.

V usage is TRBV4-3 and J usage is TRBJ2-1, with 7 bases lining up with TRBD2. Trimming removed 0 bases from V and 7 bases from J; junction bases left unmatched: 3. Germline CDR1 reads LGHNA; CDR2 reads YSLEER. The CDR3 totals 14 residues. The CDR3 sequence: CASSQDGTTNEQFF. CDR3 in DNA: TGCGCCAGCAGCCAAGATGGGACTACGAATGAGCAGTTCTTC.

V is TRBV20-1 and J is TRBJ1-5; D is ambiguous. The CDR3 spans 14 residues. V was cut by 6 bases and J by 1 base, with 13 bases left in between. CDR1 is DFQATT, CDR2 SNEGSKA, per germline (reference sequence). CDR3: CSARRGGSNQPQHF. The CDR3 DNA follows: TGCAGTGCCCGGCGGGGAGGAAGCAATCAGCCCCAGCATTTT.

Only a few counts were recorded for this clonotype. The J gene is TRBJ2-7, the V gene TRBV20-1, with D perhaps matching TRBD1 (5 bases). This CDR3 contains 13 residues. Trimming shortened V by 0 bases and J by 0 bases, and 6 bases separated the two germline ends. Germline V gives CDR1 DFQATT, CDR2 SNEGSKA (reference sequence). This CDR3 reads CSARDDSSYEQYF. The DNA for the CDR3 is TGCAGTGCTAGAGATGACAGCTCCTACGAGCAGTACTTC.

This clonotype was seen a few times. CDR3 coding DNA: TGTGCCAGCAGTGAAGGGCTGGGATCGCAGCAAGAGACCCAGTACTTC. It yields the protein CASSEGLGSQQETQYF. The chain uses TRBV25-1 and TRBJ2-5; no clear D gene. V lost 2 bases and J lost 2, with 15 bases in between. Germline CDR1 MGHDK, CDR2 SYGVNS. The CDR3 is 16 residues long. Based on the CDR3 plus reference TRBV25-1 and TRBJ2-5, the full variable domain is EADIYQTPRYLVIGTGKKITLECSQTMGHDKMYWYQQDPGMELHLIHYSYGVNSTEKGDLSSESTVSRIRTEHFPLTLESARPSHTSQYLCASSEGLGSQQETQYFGPGTRLLVL.

The chain links TRBV18 to TRBJ1-5, with D uncertain. The germline gives CDR1 KGHSH, CDR2 LQKENI. This CDR3 region has 15 residues. V lost 4 bases and J lost 1, with 11 bases in between. The CDR3 loop reads CASSRGEGSNQPQHF. The CDR3 DNA sequence: TGTGCCAGCTCACGGGGTGAGGGAAGCAATCAGCCCCAGCATTTT.

This clonotype was detected only a few times. The chain links TRBV19 to TRBJ1-4, with D tentatively TRBD1 (5 bases). The length of the CDR3 is 13 residues. The V gene's germline CDR1 is LNHDA and CDR2 SQIVND (reference sequence). Trimming took off 5 bases at V and 7 bases at J, with 11 bases between the two ends. CDR3 sequence (DNA): TGTGCCAGTAGTGTCCAGGGTTTTGAAAAACTGTTTTTT. Its protein is CASSVQGFEKLFF.

The chain uses TRBV4-1 and TRBJ2-5; 11 bases match TRBD2. CDR1 and CDR2 from the germline V gene are MGHRA and YSYEKL. CDR3 size: 15 residues. Trimming at V came to 5 bases and at J to 2 bases, leaving 4 bases not matched to a gene. The CDR3 coding sequence is TGCGCCAGCAGCTTTAGCGGGGGGGGTCAAGAGACCCAGTACTTC. Its protein is CASSFSGGGQETQYF.

The table lists this clonotype with a few counts. This chain connects TRBV2 to TRBJ1-1; D call uncertain. Trimming removed 1 base from V and 1 base from J, with 1 base in between. The CDR3 length is 12 residues. Looked up from germline, CDR1 is SNHLY and CDR2 is FYNNEI. The CDR3 loop is CASSEENTEAFF. DNA for the CDR3: TGTGCCAGCAGTGAAGAGAACACTGAAGCTTTCTTT.

This clonotype was picked up a small number of times. J is TRBJ2-5 and V is TRBV7-3, with 8 nucleotides matching TRBD1. The length of the CDR3 is 13 residues. The V segment lost 3 bases and the J segment 4 bases; nucleotides outside the gene matches: 1. Looked up from germline, CDR1 is SGHTA and CDR2 is FQGTGA. The CDR3 coding sequence is TGTGCCAGCAGCTTCACAGGGGGAGAGACCCAGTACTTC. Amino acid sequence: CASSFTGGETQYF.

The rearrangement links TRBV6-5 to TRBJ2-7; D is uncertain. The germline gives CDR1 MNHEY, CDR2 SVGAGI. Trimming cost V 0 bases and J 1 base, with 13 bases left between them. CDR3 length equals 16 residues. This CDR3 reads CASSYSWQKFSYEQYF. In DNA form, the CDR3 reads TGTGCCAGCAGTTACTCTTGGCAGAAATTTTCCTACGAGCAGTACTTC.

This clonotype was detected a few times. The gene calls are TRBV7-3 and TRBJ2-3, with 7 bases identical to TRBD2. CDR1 is SGHTA and CDR2 is FQGTGA in the germline V gene. Germline trimming cut 6 bases from V and 0 bases from J; bases unmatched to any gene: 3. The CDR3 has 14 residues. This chain's CDR3 is CASSSLASTDTQYF. CDR3 coding DNA: TGTGCCAGCAGTTCACTAGCGAGCACAGATACGCAGTATTTT.

The gene calls are TRBV20-1 and TRBJ2-4; 11 bases are shared with TRBD1. The J segment lost 0 bases and the V segment lost 4 bases, leaving 11 bases of the junction unmatched. The CDR3 has 18 amino acids. Germline CDR1 DFQATT, CDR2 SNEGSKA (reference sequence). The CDR3 loop reads CSAIPGTGGPIAKNIQYF. The CDR3 nucleotides read TGCAGTGCTATACCCGGGACAGGGGGTCCAATAGCCAAAAACATTCAGTACTTC.